Described below is a single T cell receptor (beta chain) sequence and its context. The sample belongs to a study of T-cell reconstitution after alpha-beta-depleted transplantation in children. The TCRbeta library incorporated unique molecular identifiers. Each CDR3 protein gets one entry after TCRdb re-called the PCR reads with MiXCR. The sample lists roughly 610,000 distinct CDR3 sequences, under 12% occurring once. This receptor was obtained from a human donor who donated a stem cell graft to a child with acute myeloid leukemia. The specimen was PBMCs from the stem cell graft donor, collected from the stem cell graft.

CDR3 amino acids: CAISRSTGELFF. The CDR3 DNA follows: TGTGCCATCAGTAGGAGTACCGGGGAGCTGTTTTTT. The rearrangement uses TRBV10-3 and TRBJ2-2, with D unresolved. Germline V CDR1 and CDR2: ENHRY, SYGVKD. This CDR3 region has 12 residues. V was shortened by 5 bases and J by 5 bases, with 6 bases between the two germline ends.